These T cell receptor beta chains were read from a single sample in a study of cytomegalovirus exposure and HLA in healthy donors. Method: immunoSEQ multiplex PCR; TCRdb's copy keeps in-frame clones and lacks some. The sample lists approximately 200,000 clones, 70% to 75% occurring once. The sample was PBMCs. The receptors come from a woman aged 30 to 39 in good health and CMV-seropositive. Both conserved end residues are part of each CDR3. D genes are given only for firm matches. Some rows mark clone size as missing; the rest say once, few, many or name a class of expanded clone.

.	TRBJ2-7	TRBV6-6	once	CASSSGRPYEQYF	TGTGCCAGCAGTTCCGGGAGACCCTACGAGCAGTACTTC
.	TRBJ1-1	TRBV18	.	CASSPEFWTEAFF	TGTGCCAGCTCACCGGAGTTTTGGACTGAAGCTTTCTTT
TRBD1	TRBJ2-7	TRBV2	.	CASQSAATGDHF	TGTGCCAGCCAAAGCGCCGCGACAGGGGACCACTTC
TRBD1	TRBJ1-2	TRBV6-1	.	CASSPGTGDNYGYTF	TGTGCCAGCAGTCCCGGGACAGGGGATAACTATGGCTACACCTTC
TRBD1	TRBJ2-4	TRBV5-1	.	CASSLETGVNIQYF	TGCGCCAGCAGCTTGGAGACAGGGGTAAACATTCAGTACTTC
.	TRBJ2-2	TRBV5-4	.	CASSPDSARTGELFF	TGTGCCAGCAGCCCGGACTCCGCACGAACCGGGGAGCTGTTTTTT
TRBD2	TRBJ2-7	TRBV4-2	.	CASSHETGTRFYEQYF	TGTGCCAGCAGCCATGAAACCGGGACTAGGTTTTACGAGCAGTACTTC
TRBD2	TRBJ2-7	TRBV7-8	.	CASSKLAESYEQYF	TGTGCCAGCAGCAAACTAGCGGAGTCATACGAGCAGTACTTC
TRBD1	TRBJ1-2	TRBV27	.	CASSPRQGAKGYTF	TGTGCCAGCAGTCCTCGACAGGGGGCCAAGGGCTACACCTTC
.	TRBJ2-7	TRBV19	.	CASSLEPTYEQYF	TGTGCCAGCTCCCTTGAGCCCACCTACGAGCAGTACTTC
.	TRBJ2-7	TRBV28	.	CASTRGREQYF	TGTGCCAGCACCCGCGGTAGGGAGCAGTACTTC
.	TRBJ1-4	TRBV7-9	.	CASSLGGQIKEKLFF	TGTGCCAGCAGCCTAGGTGGCCAAATCAAGGAAAAACTGTTTTTT
TRBD1	TRBJ1-4	TRBV6-1	few	CASSPGQGEKLFF	TGTGCCAGCAGTCCGGGACAGGGTGAAAAACTGTTTTTT
TRBD2	TRBJ2-3	TRBV6-4	.	CASSDGPSGGDTQYF	TGTGCCAGCAGTGATGGGCCGTCGGGAGGAGATACGCAGTATTTT
.	TRBJ1-1	TRBV6-5	.	CASSNRRVGLAFF	TGTGCCAGCAGTAACCGAAGAGTTGGACTGGCTTTCTTT